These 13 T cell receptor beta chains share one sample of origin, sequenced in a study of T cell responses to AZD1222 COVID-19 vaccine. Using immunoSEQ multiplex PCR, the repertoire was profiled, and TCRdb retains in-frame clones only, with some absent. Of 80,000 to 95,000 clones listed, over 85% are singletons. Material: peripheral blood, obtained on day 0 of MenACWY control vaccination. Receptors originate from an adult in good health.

CDR3 DNA sequence: TGTGCCAGCAGCTTAGGAGGGGACAGGGACTACGAGCAGTACTTC. Its protein is CASSLGGDRDYEQYF. The rearrangement uses TRBV7-2 and TRBJ2-7; TRBD1 matches 9 bases. The trim removed 1 base at V and 3 bases at J, leaving 4 bases unmatched. The CDR3 spans 15 residues. The germline gives CDR1 SGHTA, CDR2 FQGNSA.

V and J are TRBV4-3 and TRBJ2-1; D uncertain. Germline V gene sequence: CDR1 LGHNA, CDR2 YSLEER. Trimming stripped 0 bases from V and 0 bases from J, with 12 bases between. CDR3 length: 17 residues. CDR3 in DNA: TGCGCCAGCAGCCAAGATTCCGGAGATAGCTCCTACAATGAGCAGTTCTTC. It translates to CASSQDSGDSSYNEQFF.

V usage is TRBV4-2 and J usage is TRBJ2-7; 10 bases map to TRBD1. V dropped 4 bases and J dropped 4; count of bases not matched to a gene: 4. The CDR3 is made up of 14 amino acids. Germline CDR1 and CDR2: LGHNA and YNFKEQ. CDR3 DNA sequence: TGTGCCAGCAGCCTTGGGACAGGGGTTTACGAGCAGTACTTC. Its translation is CASSLGTGVYEQYF.

The CDR3 DNA follows: TGTGCCAGCAGCCAGGCTATACGCGAGACCCAGTACTTC. Its translation is CASSQAIRETQYF. V is TRBV11-1 and J is TRBJ2-5; D remains ambiguous. This CDR3 is 13 amino acids long. CDR1 is SGHAT, CDR2 FQDESV, per germline (reference sequence). The germline V and J ends were trimmed by 5 bases and 5 bases, with 12 bases remaining between them.

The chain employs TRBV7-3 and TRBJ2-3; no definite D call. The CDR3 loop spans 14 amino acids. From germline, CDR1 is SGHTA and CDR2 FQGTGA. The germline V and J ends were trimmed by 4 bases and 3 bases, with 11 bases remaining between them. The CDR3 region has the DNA TGTGCCAGCAGCTCGGCCCAAATAACAGATACGCAGTATTTT. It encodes CASSSAQITDTQYF.

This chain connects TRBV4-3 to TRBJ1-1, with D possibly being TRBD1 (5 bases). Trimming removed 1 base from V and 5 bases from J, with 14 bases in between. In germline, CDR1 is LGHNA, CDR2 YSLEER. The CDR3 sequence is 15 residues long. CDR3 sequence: CASSQVGGKRTEAFF. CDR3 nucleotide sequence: TGCGCCAGCAGCCAAGTGGGGGGAAAGAGGACTGAAGCTTTCTTT.

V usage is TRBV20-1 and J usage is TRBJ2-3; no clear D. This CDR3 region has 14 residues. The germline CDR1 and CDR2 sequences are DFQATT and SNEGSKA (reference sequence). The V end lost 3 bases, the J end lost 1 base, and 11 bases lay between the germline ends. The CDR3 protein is CSASNPVRTDTQYF. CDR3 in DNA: TGCAGTGCTAGTAACCCAGTCCGCACAGATACGCAGTATTTT.

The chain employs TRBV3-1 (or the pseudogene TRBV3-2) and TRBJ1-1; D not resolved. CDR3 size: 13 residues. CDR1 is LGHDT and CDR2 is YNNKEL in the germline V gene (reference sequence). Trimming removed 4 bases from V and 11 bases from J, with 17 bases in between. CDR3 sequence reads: CASSRKGSTKAFF. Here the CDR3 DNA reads TGTGCCAGCAGCCGTAAGGGCTCAACGAAGGCTTTCTTT.

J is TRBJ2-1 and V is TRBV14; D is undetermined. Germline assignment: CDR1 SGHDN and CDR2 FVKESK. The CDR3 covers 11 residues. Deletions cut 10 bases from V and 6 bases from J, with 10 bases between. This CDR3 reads CATTRLNEQFF. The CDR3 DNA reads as TGTGCCACCACGCGACTCAATGAGCAGTTCTTC.

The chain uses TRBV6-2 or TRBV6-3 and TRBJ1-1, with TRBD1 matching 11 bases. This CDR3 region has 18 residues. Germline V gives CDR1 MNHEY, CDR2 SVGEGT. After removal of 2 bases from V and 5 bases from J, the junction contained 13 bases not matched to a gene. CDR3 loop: CASSYSTGQGDIKTEAFF. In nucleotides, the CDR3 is TGTGCCAGCAGTTACAGTACGGGACAGGGGGACATCAAGACTGAAGCTTTCTTT.

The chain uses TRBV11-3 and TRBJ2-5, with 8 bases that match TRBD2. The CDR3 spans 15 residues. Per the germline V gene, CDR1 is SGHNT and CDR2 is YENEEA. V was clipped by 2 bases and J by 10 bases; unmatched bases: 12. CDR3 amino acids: CASSLNGAGGPRQYF. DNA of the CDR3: TGTGCCAGCAGCTTAAACGGGGCGGGGGGACCCCGCCAGTACTTC.

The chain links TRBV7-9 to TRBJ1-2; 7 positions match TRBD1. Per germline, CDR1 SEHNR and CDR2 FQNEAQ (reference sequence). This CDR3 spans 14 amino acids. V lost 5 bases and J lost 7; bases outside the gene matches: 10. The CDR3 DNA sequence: TGTGCCAGCAGCCTAAGGGACAGTCGACGTGGCTACACCTTC. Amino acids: CASSLRDSRRGYTF.

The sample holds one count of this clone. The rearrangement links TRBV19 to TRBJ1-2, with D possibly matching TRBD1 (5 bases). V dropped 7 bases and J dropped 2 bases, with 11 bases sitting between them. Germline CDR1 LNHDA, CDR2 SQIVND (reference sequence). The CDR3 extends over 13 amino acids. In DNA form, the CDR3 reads TGTGCCAGTAATCAGGGAGGAAACTATGGCTACACCTTC. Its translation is CASNQGGNYGYTF. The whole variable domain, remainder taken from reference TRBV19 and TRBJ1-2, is DGGITQSPKYLFRKEGQNVTLSCEQNLNHDAMYWYRQDPGQGLRLIYYSQIVNDFQKGDIAEGYSVSREKKESFPLTVTSAQKNPTAFYLCASNQGGNYGYTFGSGTRLTVV.